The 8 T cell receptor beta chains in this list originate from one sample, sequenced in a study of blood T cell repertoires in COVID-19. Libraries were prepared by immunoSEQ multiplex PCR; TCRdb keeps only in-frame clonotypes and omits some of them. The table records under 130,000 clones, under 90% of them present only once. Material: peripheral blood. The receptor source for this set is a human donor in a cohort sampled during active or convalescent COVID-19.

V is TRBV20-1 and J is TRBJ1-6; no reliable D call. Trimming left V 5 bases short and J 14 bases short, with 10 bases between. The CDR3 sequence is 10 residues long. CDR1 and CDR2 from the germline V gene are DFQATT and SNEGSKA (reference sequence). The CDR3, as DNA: TGCAGTGCTCCCCGGTCTACCCTCCACTTT. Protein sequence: CSAPRSTLHF.

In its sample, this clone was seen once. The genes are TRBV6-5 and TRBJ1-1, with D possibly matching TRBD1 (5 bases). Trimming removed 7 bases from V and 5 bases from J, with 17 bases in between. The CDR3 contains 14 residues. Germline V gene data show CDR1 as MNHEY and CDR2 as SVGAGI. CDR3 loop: CASTDDWGGTEAFF. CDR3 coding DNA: TGTGCCAGCACCGACGATTGGGGCGGAACTGAAGCTTTCTTT.

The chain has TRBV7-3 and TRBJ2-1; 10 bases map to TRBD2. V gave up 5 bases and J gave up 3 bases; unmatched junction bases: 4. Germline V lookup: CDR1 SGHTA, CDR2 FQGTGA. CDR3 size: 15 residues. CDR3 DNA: TGTGCCAGCAGCGCGCTAGCGGGGGTCTACAATGAGCAGTTCTTC. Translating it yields CASSALAGVYNEQFF.

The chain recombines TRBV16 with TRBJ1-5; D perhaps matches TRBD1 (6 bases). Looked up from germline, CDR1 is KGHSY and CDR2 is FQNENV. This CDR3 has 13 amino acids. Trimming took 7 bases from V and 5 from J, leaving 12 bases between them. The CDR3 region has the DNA TGTGCCAGCAATCCAACAGGGTATCAGCCCCAGCATTTT. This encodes CASNPTGYQPQHF. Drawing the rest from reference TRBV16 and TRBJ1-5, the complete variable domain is GEEVAQTPKHLVRGEGQKAKLYCAPIKGHSYVFWYQQVLKNEFKFLISFQNENVFDETGMPKERFSAKCLPNSPCSLEIQATKLEDSAVYFCASNPTGYQPQHFGDGTRLSIL.

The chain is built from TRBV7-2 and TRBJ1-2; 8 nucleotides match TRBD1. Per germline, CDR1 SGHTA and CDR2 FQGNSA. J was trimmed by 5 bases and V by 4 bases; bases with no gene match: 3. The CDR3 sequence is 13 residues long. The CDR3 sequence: CASSSGQEYGYTF. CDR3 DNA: TGTGCCAGCAGCTCGGGACAGGAATATGGCTACACCTTC.

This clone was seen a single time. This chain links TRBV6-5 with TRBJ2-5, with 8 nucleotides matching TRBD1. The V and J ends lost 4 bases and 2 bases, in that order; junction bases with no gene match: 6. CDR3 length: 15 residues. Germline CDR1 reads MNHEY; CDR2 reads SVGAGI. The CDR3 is CASSFSRQGQETQYF. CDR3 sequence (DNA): TGTGCCAGCAGTTTCTCCCGACAGGGGCAAGAGACCCAGTACTTC.

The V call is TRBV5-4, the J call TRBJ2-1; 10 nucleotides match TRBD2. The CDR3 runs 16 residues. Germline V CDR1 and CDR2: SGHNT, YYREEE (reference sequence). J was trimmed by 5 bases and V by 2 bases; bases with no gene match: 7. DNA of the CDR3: TGTGCCAGCAGCTTTCTAGCGGGGGTCGTAGACAATGAGCAGTTCTTC. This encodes CASSFLAGVVDNEQFF.

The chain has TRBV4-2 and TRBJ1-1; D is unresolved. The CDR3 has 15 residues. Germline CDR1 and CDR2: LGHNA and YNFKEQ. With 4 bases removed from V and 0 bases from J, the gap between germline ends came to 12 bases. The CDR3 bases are TGTGCCAGCAGCCGTTCCCGGGGAGTGAACACTGAAGCTTTCTTT. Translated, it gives CASSRSRGVNTEAFF.